One sample yielded the 15 T cell receptor beta chains listed below, sequenced in a study of vaccination effects on CD4 cells after COVID-19. No antigen has been identified for these receptors. Ahead of sequencing, the ViraFEST assay grew antigen-specific CD4+ T cells using viral peptide pools. Cells that had been cultured for 10 days were the source of isolated CD4+ T cells. Participants each got two BNT162b2 or mRNA-1273 vaccine doses. Method: immunoSEQ multiplex PCR; TCRdb's copy keeps in-frame clones and lacks some. Of about 24,000 clones listed, roughly 79% are singletons. The specimen comprised CD4+ T cells from PBMCs cultured with SARS-CoV-2 spike peptides, sampled after COVID-19 vaccination. Receptors were obtained from a human donor who received a COVID-19 vaccine. Some clones in this sample may be carry-over from other donors' samples.

The CDR3 protein is CASSFGGGRETQYF. The CDR3 nucleotides read TGTGCCAGCAGCTTCGGGGGGGGGAGAGAGACCCAGTACTTC. V and J are TRBV5-5 and TRBJ2-5, with 8 bases identical to TRBD2. The CDR3 contains 14 residues. The J segment lost 4 bases and the V segment lost 2 bases, leaving 4 bases of the junction unmatched. Germline V lookup: CDR1 SGHKS, CDR2 YYEKEE (reference sequence).

The chain combines TRBV7-9 with TRBJ1-6, with a possible D match to TRBD1 (5 bases). The CDR3 covers 15 residues. Germline V lookup: CDR1 SEHNR, CDR2 FQNEAQ (reference sequence). The ends were cut back, 0 bases at V and 9 bases at J, with 12 bases in the middle. CDR3 nucleotides: TGTGCCAGCAGCTTAGCCCGGGTTCAGGGTTCACCCCTCCACTTT. Amino acid sequence: CASSLARVQGSPLHF.

This clone has just a few counts. J is TRBJ1-1 and V is TRBV19; unclear D gene. The V end was cut by 4 bases, the J end by 0 bases, with 9 bases between. The CDR3 loop spans 14 amino acids. Germline CDR1 is LNHDA and CDR2 is SQIVND (reference sequence). CDR3 protein: CASSNLGMNTEAFF. DNA of the CDR3: TGTGCCAGTAGTAACCTCGGGATGAACACTGAAGCTTTCTTT.

This chain joins TRBV7-2 and TRBJ2-1; 9 bases align to TRBD2. V trimming: 2 bases; J trimming: 8 bases; junction bases outside the gene matches: 10. The CDR3 loop spans 16 amino acids. Germline V gene sequence: CDR1 SGHTA, CDR2 FQGNSA. The CDR3 spells CASSLTAGGGAHEQFF. DNA of the CDR3: TGTGCCAGCAGCTTAACCGCCGGCGGGGGGGCCCATGAGCAGTTCTTC.

The V gene is TRBV5-1, the J gene TRBJ2-3; 11 bases are shared with TRBD2. After removal of 4 bases from V and 2 bases from J, the junction contained 6 bases not matched to a gene. CDR3 size: 16 residues. Looked up from germline, CDR1 is SGHRS and CDR2 is YFSETQ. The CDR3 sequence: CASSLTSGGVTDTQYF. CDR3 sequence (DNA): TGCGCCAGCAGCCTCACTAGCGGGGGAGTCACAGATACGCAGTATTTT.

This sequence joins TRBV10-2 and TRBJ2-5; perhaps TRBD1 as D (6 bases). Deletions cut 0 bases from V and 4 bases from J, with 24 bases between. CDR1 is WSHSY and CDR2 is SAAADI in the germline V gene. The CDR3 loop spans 19 amino acids. CDR3 sequence reads: CASSESSRPGTKMGETQYF. Here the CDR3 DNA reads TGCGCCAGCAGTGAGTCCTCCCGCCCTGGGACAAAGATGGGAGAGACCCAGTACTTC.

This chain uses TRBV18 with TRBJ2-1, with TRBD1 identical over 7 bases. The CDR3 is 15 amino acids. Per the germline V gene, CDR1 is KGHSH and CDR2 is LQKENI. J was trimmed by 6 bases and V by 3 bases; bases with no gene match: 8. CDR3 residues: CASSPPTGVLNEQFF. The CDR3 DNA follows: TGTGCCAGCTCACCCCCCACAGGGGTACTCAATGAGCAGTTCTTC.

This clone was counted between two and nine times. V and J are TRBV6-6 and TRBJ2-7; perhaps TRBD1 as D (5 bases). The germline CDR1 and CDR2 sequences are MNHNY and SVGAGI (reference sequence). The CDR3 has 13 residues. V shed 3 bases and J shed 3 bases, with 9 bases lying between them. The CDR3 loop reads CASSYTQGYEQYV. The CDR3 DNA reads as TGTGCCAGCAGTTATACCCAGGGCTACGAGCAGTACGTC.

The gene calls are TRBV10-3 and TRBJ2-6; D is ambiguous. Deletions cut 6 bases from V and 0 bases from J, with 15 bases between. From germline, CDR1 is ENHRY and CDR2 SYGVKD. There are 17 residues in the CDR3. CDR3 protein: CAIRPDGPSSGANVLTF. CDR3 DNA: TGTGCCATCAGGCCGGACGGACCAAGCTCTGGGGCCAACGTCCTGACTTTC.

The chain couples TRBV6-6 to TRBJ1-1; D unclear. V was cut by 0 bases and J by 9 bases, with 8 bases left in between. CDR3 size: 12 residues. The germline V gene encodes CDR1 MNHNY and CDR2 SVGAGI (reference sequence). CDR3 coding DNA: TGTGCCAGCAGTTACTCGAACCAGAAAGCTTTCTTT. Translation: CASSYSNQKAFF.

This chain connects TRBV27 to TRBJ1-6, with a tentative D call TRBD1 (5 bases). The V and J ends lost 7 bases and 3 bases respectively, with 10 bases between them. The germline V gene has CDR1 MNHEY and CDR2 SMNVEV (reference sequence). The CDR3 consists of 14 residues. CDR3 sequence: CASKAGGYNSPLHF. DNA of the CDR3: TGTGCCAGCAAAGCCGGGGGCTATAATTCACCCCTCCACTTT.

A single count supports this clone. This chain uses TRBV4-2 with TRBJ2-3; D not resolved. CDR1 is LGHNA, CDR2 YNFKEQ, per germline. The V and J ends lost 1 base and 4 bases respectively, with 9 bases between them. CDR3 size: 14 residues. CDR3 coding DNA: TGTGCCAGCAGCCAAGCCGTCCGGGCAGATACGCAGTATTTT. It is translated as CASSQAVRADTQYF.

The chain uses TRBV6-6 and TRBJ2-3; D ambiguous. The CDR3 runs 12 residues. The germline V and J ends were trimmed by 8 bases and 4 bases, with 10 bases remaining between them. Germline CDR1 is MNHNY and CDR2 is SVGAGI (reference sequence). The CDR3 DNA reads TGTGCCAGCCGTGGTCGGGCAGATACGCAGTATTTT. Its protein product is CASRGRADTQYF.

The rearrangement uses TRBV7-2 and TRBJ2-5; D remains ambiguous. The germline CDR1 and CDR2 sequences are SGHTA and FQGNSA. Trimming cost V 3 bases and J 4 bases, with 9 bases left between them. The CDR3 is made up of 13 amino acids. In DNA, the CDR3 is TGTGCCAGCAGCTTTAGTAAGTCAGAGACCCAGTACTTC. Its protein product is CASSFSKSETQYF.

The chain carries TRBV12-3 or TRBV12-4 and TRBJ2-1; 7 nucleotides line up with TRBD1. The length of the CDR3 is 13 residues. The ends lost 6 bases at V and 9 bases at J; junction bases unmatched: 8. The CDR3 here is CASSRRDRAEQFF. In DNA, the CDR3 is TGTGCCAGCAGCCGCAGAGACAGGGCTGAGCAGTTCTTC.